One and the same sample provided the 12 T cell receptor beta chains below, sequenced in a study of shared clonotypes between healthy human individuals. Generated by immunoSEQ multiplex PCR, the TCRdb table keeps only in-frame clones and is missing some. The sample gives about 1.5 million clones, around 97% of which show up once; approximately 1.1% is in the top ten. The sequenced material came from naive CD4+ T cells sorted from blood. Subset here: CD45RA+ positively selected. These receptors came from a man younger than 45 in good health.

The V and J genes are TRBV29-1 and TRBJ2-3; 9 nucleotides agree with TRBD2. There are 14 residues in the CDR3. V shed 6 bases, J shed 0 bases, and the junction held 4 bases outside the gene matches. Germline assignment: CDR1 SQVTM and CDR2 ANQGSEA. CDR3 sequence reads: CSVMTSGSTDTQYF. CDR3 DNA: TGCAGCGTCATGACTAGCGGTAGCACAGATACGCAGTATTTT.

The gene calls are TRBV14 and TRBJ2-1, with D uncertain. The CDR3 is made up of 11 amino acids. The ends were cut back, 6 bases at V and 3 bases at J, with 3 bases in the middle. CDR1 is SGHDN, CDR2 FVKESK, per germline. The CDR3 region has the DNA TGTGCCAGCAGTAGCTACAATGAGCAGTTCTTC. Residues: CASSSYNEQFF.

J is TRBJ2-1 and V is TRBV5-1; possible D gene TRBD2, 6 bases. The CDR3 loop spans 15 amino acids. Germline CDR1 reads SGHRS; CDR2 reads YFSETQ. The V end lost 4 bases, the J end lost 4 bases, and 15 bases lay between the germline ends. The DNA for the CDR3 is TGCGCCAGCAGCAGATCCGGGACTGGATACAATGAGCAGTTCTTC. Its translation is CASSRSGTGYNEQFF.

The chain has TRBV5-1 and TRBJ2-5, with 10 positions matching TRBD2. The germline V gene encodes CDR1 SGHRS and CDR2 YFSETQ. V shed 4 bases, J shed 4 bases, and the junction held 4 bases outside the gene matches. This CDR3 contains 14 residues. CDR3 amino acids: CASSTRLAGETQYF. As DNA, the CDR3 is TGCGCCAGCAGCACCCGACTAGCGGGAGAGACCCAGTACTTC.

With regard to this clone: This same CDR3 is encoded by further DNA sequences in the sample. The chain uses TRBV5-1 and TRBJ2-3, with D perhaps matching TRBD2 (6 bases). Germline lookup yields CDR1 SGHRS and CDR2 YFSETQ. V was shortened by 2 bases and J by 0 bases, with 10 bases between the two germline ends. CDR3 size: 15 residues. CDR3 nucleotides: TGCGCCAGCAGCTTCTCAGGGACTAGCACAGATACGCAGTATTTT. Protein: CASSFSGTSTDTQYF.

This clone was detected only once. V is TRBV28 and J is TRBJ2-7; possibly TRBD2 for D (5 bases). The germline gives CDR1 MDHEN, CDR2 SYDVKM. There are 12 residues in the CDR3. Trimming pared 3 bases from V and 3 bases from J, leaving 6 bases between. CDR3 bases: TGTGCCAGCAGTTTCGGGAACTACGAGCAGTACTTC. Residues: CASSFGNYEQYF.

This sequence joins TRBV9 and TRBJ2-1; D uncertain. Germline V gene sequence: CDR1 SGDLS, CDR2 YYNGEE. V was clipped by 1 base and J by 0 bases, with 8 bases between them. This CDR3 is built from 15 residues. CDR3 residues: CASSVTADSYNEQFF. The DNA for the CDR3 is TGTGCCAGCAGCGTAACCGCTGACTCCTACAATGAGCAGTTCTTC. The variable domain in full, completed from reference TRBV9 and TRBJ2-1, reads DSGVTQTPKHLITATGQRVTLRCSPRSGDLSVYWYQQSLDQGLQFLIQYYNGEERAKGNILERFSAQQFPDLHSELNLSSLELGDSALYFCASSVTADSYNEQFFGPGTRLTVL.

The chain carries TRBV4-1 and TRBJ2-2; TRBD1 matches 10 bases. V gave up 1 base and J gave up 3 bases; unmatched junction bases: 2. Germline loops: CDR1 MGHRA, CDR2 YSYEKL. The CDR3 length is 16 residues. This CDR3 reads CASSQGQGAYTGELFF. The DNA of the CDR3 is TGCGCCAGCAGCCAAGGACAGGGGGCATACACCGGGGAGCTGTTTTTT.

This clone was counted a single time. The genes are TRBV28 and TRBJ2-1, with 12 bases identical to TRBD2. The germline V gene has CDR1 MDHEN and CDR2 SYDVKM. V shed 6 bases and J 9 bases; nucleotides not matched to a gene: 9. This CDR3 is built from 15 residues. The CDR3 loop is CASSRSLAGGPEQFF. CDR3 coding DNA: TGTGCCAGCAGCCGGTCTCTAGCGGGAGGGCCTGAGCAGTTCTTC.

V and J are TRBV6-5 and TRBJ2-2, with D unresolved. V was pared by 4 bases and J by 7 bases, with 7 bases between. Germline V gene lookup returns CDR1 MNHEY and CDR2 SVGAGI. The CDR3 has 12 amino acids. The CDR3 reads CASSSSFGELFF. In DNA form, the CDR3 reads TGTGCCAGCAGTTCCTCCTTCGGGGAGCTGTTTTTT.

V gene TRBV7-6 combines with J gene TRBJ2-7; D call uncertain. CDR1 is SGHVS and CDR2 is FNYEAQ in the germline V gene. There are 13 residues in the CDR3. Deletions cut 5 bases from V and 3 bases from J, with 11 bases between. The CDR3 loop reads CASSPALDYEQYF. The CDR3 DNA sequence: TGTGCCAGCAGCCCAGCCCTCGACTACGAGCAGTACTTC.

The V and J genes are TRBV27 and TRBJ2-7, with 10 bases identical to TRBD2. Germline CDR1 and CDR2: MNHEY and SMNVEV (reference sequence). After removal of 8 bases from V and 0 bases from J, the junction contained 13 bases not matched to a gene. This CDR3 contains 17 residues. The CDR3 here is CASQEAISGRHSYEQYF. The DNA of the CDR3 is TGTGCCAGCCAGGAAGCTATTAGCGGGAGGCACTCCTACGAGCAGTACTTC.